Below are 21 T cell receptor beta chains sequenced from a single sample in a study of OX40 agonist ivuxolimab in advanced cancers. Method: immunoSEQ multiplex PCR; TCRdb's copy keeps in-frame clones and lacks some. The repertoire holds around 40,000 clones, with 85% to 90% as singletons. This material consisted of CD4+ or CD8+ T cells sorted from blood, taken in a trial of the OX40 agonist ivuxolimab. These TCRs come from an adult with an advanced solid tumor such as melanoma, head and neck, liver or kidney cancer.

V and J are TRBV20-1 and TRBJ1-2; no definite D call. The CDR3 consists of 11 residues. Trimming removed 4 bases from V and 4 bases from J, with 7 bases in between. Germline CDR1 DFQATT, CDR2 SNEGSKA (reference sequence). This CDR3 is CSAKGLYGYTF. CDR3 nucleotides: TGCAGTGCTAAAGGACTCTATGGCTACACCTTC.

The V call is TRBV9, the J call TRBJ2-1; 11 nucleotides agree with TRBD2. J lost 7 bases, V lost 4 bases, and 10 bases had no gene match. The CDR3 is 16 amino acids. Germline V gene data show CDR1 as SGDLS and CDR2 as YYNGEE. CDR3 nucleotide sequence: TGTGCCAGCAGCTCACTTCTAGCGGGGGGTAGGAATGAGCAGTTCTTC. Encoded protein: CASSSLLAGGRNEQFF.

The chain employs TRBV6-6 and TRBJ2-5; no firm D call. V was pared by 5 bases and J by 0 bases, with 10 bases between. The V gene's germline CDR1 is MNHNY and CDR2 SVGAGI (reference sequence). The CDR3 length is 14 residues. CDR3 region: CASSMSRDQETQYF. CDR3 nucleotides: TGTGCCAGCAGTATGAGCAGAGACCAAGAGACCCAGTACTTC.

This chain uses TRBV6-6 with TRBJ1-1; perhaps TRBD1 as D (6 bases). V lost 7 bases to trimming and J lost 3 bases, with 18 bases between them. CDR3 size: 15 residues. CDR1 and CDR2 from the germline V gene are MNHNY and SVGAGI (reference sequence). The CDR3 here is CASIQTAGGDTEAFF. The CDR3 DNA reads as TGTGCCAGCATACAGACAGCGGGGGGCGACACTGAAGCTTTCTTT.

J is TRBJ1-4 and V is TRBV5-4; no clear D. Deletions cut 3 bases from V and 6 bases from J, with 9 bases between. CDR1 and CDR2 from the germline V gene are SGHNT and YYREEE (reference sequence). The CDR3 has 13 residues. The CDR3 region has the DNA TGTGCCAGCAGCTCAGTATTGGATGAAAAACTGTTTTTT. Protein: CASSSVLDEKLFF.

The gene calls are TRBV30 and TRBJ2-7; TRBD2 might be the D (6 bases). V shed 5 bases and J shed 7 bases, with 15 bases lying between them. This CDR3 has 12 residues. Germline CDR1 GTSNPN, CDR2 SVGIG (reference sequence). The CDR3 here is CAWGLGGGEQYF. CDR3 DNA: TGTGCCTGGGGACTCGGGGGTGGAGAGCAGTACTTC.

V is TRBV7-8 and J is TRBJ2-3; D assignment may be TRBD1 or TRBD2 (5 bases each). This CDR3 is 14 amino acids long. V was cut by 3 bases and J by 5 bases, with 12 bases left in between. Germline CDR1 and CDR2: SGHVS and FQNEAQ. The CDR3 reads CASSLRGTVDTQYF. In DNA, the CDR3 is TGTGCCAGCAGCTTGAGGGGTACGGTAGATACGCAGTATTTT.

The J gene is TRBJ1-1, the V gene TRBV4-1, with D possibly TRBD1 on 5 matching bases. V shed 1 base and J shed 1 base, with 10 bases lying between them. The length of the CDR3 is 15 residues. Germline V lookup: CDR1 MGHRA, CDR2 YSYEKL. CDR3 amino acids: CASSQAGRRNTEAFF. The CDR3 DNA reads as TGCGCCAGCAGCCAAGCAGGGAGGAGGAACACTGAAGCTTTCTTT.

The chain has TRBV4-1 and TRBJ1-2; D call uncertain. Germline loops: CDR1 MGHRA, CDR2 YSYEKL. The CDR3 spans 13 residues. Trimming cost V 1 base and J 2 bases, with 5 bases left between them. CDR3 sequence (DNA): TGCGCCAGCAGCCAAGGAAAAAACTATGGCTACACCTTC. It encodes CASSQGKNYGYTF.

V is TRBV6-5 and J is TRBJ1-1, with D possibly matching TRBD1 (5 bases). CDR1 is MNHEY, CDR2 SVGAGI, per germline. Trimming removed 2 bases at V and 6 bases at J, with 10 bases between. This CDR3 spans 13 amino acids. CDR3 sequence reads: CASSYPGRAEAFF. The CDR3 DNA is TGTGCCAGCAGTTACCCAGGGAGGGCTGAAGCTTTCTTT.

The V call is TRBV6-5, the J call TRBJ1-6; possible D gene TRBD1, 5 bases. V was cut by 0 bases and J by 7 bases, with 10 bases left in between. This CDR3 has 15 amino acids. Per germline, CDR1 MNHEY and CDR2 SVGAGI. The chain's CDR3 is CASSYSRGVNSPLHF. DNA of the CDR3: TGTGCCAGCAGTTACTCCCGAGGGGTGAATTCACCCCTCCACTTT.

This clone was observed once. The chain recombines TRBV6-5 with TRBJ2-1; possibly TRBD1 for D (6 bases). The CDR3 spans 12 residues. V dropped 10 bases and J dropped 8 bases, with 15 bases sitting between them. Germline assignment: CDR1 MNHEY and CDR2 SVGAGI. The CDR3 protein is CATLTGHDEQFF. CDR3 bases: TGTGCCACTCTAACAGGGCACGATGAGCAGTTCTTC.

This chain joins TRBV7-9 and TRBJ1-6, with D possibly matching TRBD1 (5 bases). CDR3 length: 16 amino acids. CDR1 is SEHNR and CDR2 is FQNEAQ in the germline V gene (reference sequence). Trimming cost V 4 bases and J 6 bases, with 16 bases left between them. The CDR3 DNA reads as TGTGCCAGCAGCTCAGGGACCTCCCGGTTTAATTCACCCCTCCACTTT. Protein sequence: CASSSGTSRFNSPLHF.

The chain is built from TRBV30 and TRBJ2-7, with 14 positions matching TRBD2. The germline CDR1 and CDR2 sequences are GTSNPN and SVGIG (reference sequence). The CDR3 length is 15 residues. J lost 0 bases, V lost 5 bases, and 3 bases had no gene match. The CDR3 bases are TGTGCCTGGGGACTAGCGGGAGGAGTCTCCTACGAGCAGTACTTC. This translates into CAWGLAGGVSYEQYF.

This chain connects TRBV7-9 to TRBJ2-3, with D possibly being TRBD2 (5 bases). The length of the CDR3 is 13 residues. Trimming removed 6 bases at V and 5 bases at J, with 12 bases between. Germline V gene lookup returns CDR1 SEHNR and CDR2 FQNEAQ (reference sequence). CDR3 sequence reads: CASSQGGRDTQYF. CDR3 DNA: TGTGCCAGCAGTCAAGGAGGTAGAGATACGCAGTATTTT.

V usage is TRBV7-2 and J usage is TRBJ1-5, with 7 nucleotides matching TRBD1. The CDR3 totals 14 residues. Per germline, CDR1 SGHTA and CDR2 FQGNSA. V trimming: 3 bases; J trimming: 5 bases; junction bases outside the gene matches: 4. In DNA form, the CDR3 reads TGTGCCAGCAGCTTGGCAGGGGGTGATCAGCCCCAGCATTTT. It specifies CASSLAGGDQPQHF.

The rearrangement joins TRBV9 to TRBJ1-5; D is perhaps TRBD1 (6 bases). With 3 bases removed from V and 0 bases from J, the gap between germline ends came to 10 bases. In germline, CDR1 is SGDLS, CDR2 YYNGEE. The CDR3 sequence is 15 residues long. As DNA, the CDR3 is TGTGCCAGCAGCGCGGGGGGCCTTAGCAATCAGCCCCAGCATTTT. Protein sequence: CASSAGGLSNQPQHF.

This chain links TRBV11-2 with TRBJ2-7; D is tentatively TRBD1 or TRBD2 (5 bases each). CDR3 length equals 15 residues. Germline V gene lookup returns CDR1 SGHAT and CDR2 FQNNGV. V lost 1 base to trimming and J lost 2 bases, with 12 bases between them. CDR3 in amino acids: CASSLGGGAAYEQYF. In DNA form, the CDR3 reads TGTGCCAGCAGCTTAGGTGGGGGAGCCGCCTACGAGCAGTACTTC.

V gene TRBV27 combines with J gene TRBJ2-1; TRBD2 matches 9 bases. CDR1 and CDR2 (germline): MNHEY, SMNVEV (reference sequence). Germline trimming cut 7 bases from V and 4 bases from J; bases unmatched to any gene: 8. There are 15 residues in the CDR3. The CDR3 DNA reads TGTGCCAGCACCTTAGCTAGCGGGGAGTACAATGAGCAGTTCTTC. It translates to CASTLASGEYNEQFF.

The chain has TRBV5-4 and TRBJ1-2; D is unclear. This CDR3 has 15 residues. With 3 bases removed from V and 0 bases from J, the gap between germline ends came to 12 bases. Germline CDR1 SGHNT, CDR2 YYREEE (reference sequence). Here the CDR3 reads CASSWISDTNYGYTF. DNA of the CDR3: TGTGCCAGCAGCTGGATCAGCGACACTAACTATGGCTACACCTTC.

This sequence joins TRBV4-1 and TRBJ2-7; TRBD2 agrees at 7 bases. The CDR3 consists of 15 residues. CDR1 MGHRA and CDR2 YSYEKL come from the germline V gene. Trimming at V came to 3 bases and at J to 0 bases, leaving 5 bases not matched to a gene. In DNA form, the CDR3 reads TGCGCCAGCAGCCAGGGTACGGGAGGCTCCTACGAGCAGTACTTC. Translation gives CASSQGTGGSYEQYF.